The present T cell receptor beta chain was sequenced within a study of memory CD4+ T cells and cytomegalovirus serostatus. Study-level background: Healthy Belgian adult donors included 9 or 10 CMV-positive and about two dozen CMV-negative people.

The V gene lost 7 bases and the J gene lost 0 bases, with 13 bases spanning the gap. The CDR3 runs to 15 residues. Germline V gives CDR1 LNHDA, CDR2 SQIVND (reference sequence). The assay was immunoSEQ multiplex PCR, and TCRdb's table has in-frame clones only and misses some. In the table there are roughly 50,000 clones, 70% to 85% of which are singletons. Single viable CD3+CD4+CD8-CD45RO+ cells were sorted as the memory CD4+ T cells. Sequencing was performed on memory CD4+ T cells from blood. The V gene is TRBV19, the J gene TRBJ1-5; D perhaps matches TRBD1 (5 bases). This TCR came from an adult in good health and CMV-seronegative. The CDR3 region is CASNGGTYSNQPQHF. In DNA, the CDR3 is TGTGCCAGTAACGGGGGTACTTATAGCAATCAGCCCCAGCATTTT. The full variable domain, its missing parts supplied by reference TRBV19 and TRBJ1-5, is DGGITQSPKYLFRKEGQNVTLSCEQNLNHDAMYWYRQDPGQGLRLIYYSQIVNDFQKGDIAEGYSVSREKKESFPLTVTSAQKNPTAFYLCASNGGTYSNQPQHFGDGTRLSIL.